This record looks at one TCR beta chain sequence and its context. Its antigen remains unknown. The data belong to a study of cytomegalovirus exposure and HLA in healthy donors. General study findings and limits: An analysis was carried out later, and it reportedly showed fewer N-insertions in an Asian-associated ancestry cluster than the roughly 700-donor mean. Several of the most significant clusters appeared linked to common viral pathogens, based on a later analysis.

PCR was performed using 60 Vbeta and 13 Jbeta primers. Clones were sequenced by immunoSEQ multiplex PCR, and TCRdb holds only the in-frame ones, with some missing. The repertoire includes more than 95,000 clones, 60% to 80% of them detected once, and around 4.9% sits in the top ten. Per the germline V gene, CDR1 is SGHTA and CDR2 is FQGNSA. The CDR3 runs to 14 residues. Between the trimmed V and J ends, which lost 4 bases and 11 bases, there was a span of 15 bases. The source of this sequence is a man over 45 in good health and CMV-seropositive. This chain links TRBV7-2 with TRBJ1-6; D perhaps matches TRBD1 (5 bases). The sequencing sample was made of PBMCs. CDR3 coding DNA: TGTGCCAGCAGCTCGTGGGGGGGAGGCGCACCCCTCCACTTT. Translating gives CASSSWGGGAPLHF.